This T cell receptor beta chain emerged from a study of cytomegalovirus exposure and HLA in healthy donors. Study-wide points: High specificity and sensitivity for cytomegalovirus status were reported for the classifier.

This CDR3 spans 14 amino acids. V dropped 1 base and J dropped 3 bases, with 10 bases sitting between them. Germline CDR1 reads SEHNR; CDR2 reads FQNEAQ (reference sequence). Of note for this clone: The antigen is not known.

Data came from immunoSEQ multiplex PCR; TCRdb stores just in-frame clones and leaves some out. The profile covers about 120,000 clones, with under 90% appearing a single time and more than 1.5% taken by the ten largest. The sequenced material came from PBMCs. The genes are TRBV7-9 and TRBJ2-7; D is unclear. This sequence was found in a woman between 18 and 29 years old in good health and CMV-seronegative. The CDR3 nucleotides read TGTGCCAGCAGCTTAGAGACAATCAGCTACGAGCAGTACTTC. It translates to CASSLETISYEQYF.